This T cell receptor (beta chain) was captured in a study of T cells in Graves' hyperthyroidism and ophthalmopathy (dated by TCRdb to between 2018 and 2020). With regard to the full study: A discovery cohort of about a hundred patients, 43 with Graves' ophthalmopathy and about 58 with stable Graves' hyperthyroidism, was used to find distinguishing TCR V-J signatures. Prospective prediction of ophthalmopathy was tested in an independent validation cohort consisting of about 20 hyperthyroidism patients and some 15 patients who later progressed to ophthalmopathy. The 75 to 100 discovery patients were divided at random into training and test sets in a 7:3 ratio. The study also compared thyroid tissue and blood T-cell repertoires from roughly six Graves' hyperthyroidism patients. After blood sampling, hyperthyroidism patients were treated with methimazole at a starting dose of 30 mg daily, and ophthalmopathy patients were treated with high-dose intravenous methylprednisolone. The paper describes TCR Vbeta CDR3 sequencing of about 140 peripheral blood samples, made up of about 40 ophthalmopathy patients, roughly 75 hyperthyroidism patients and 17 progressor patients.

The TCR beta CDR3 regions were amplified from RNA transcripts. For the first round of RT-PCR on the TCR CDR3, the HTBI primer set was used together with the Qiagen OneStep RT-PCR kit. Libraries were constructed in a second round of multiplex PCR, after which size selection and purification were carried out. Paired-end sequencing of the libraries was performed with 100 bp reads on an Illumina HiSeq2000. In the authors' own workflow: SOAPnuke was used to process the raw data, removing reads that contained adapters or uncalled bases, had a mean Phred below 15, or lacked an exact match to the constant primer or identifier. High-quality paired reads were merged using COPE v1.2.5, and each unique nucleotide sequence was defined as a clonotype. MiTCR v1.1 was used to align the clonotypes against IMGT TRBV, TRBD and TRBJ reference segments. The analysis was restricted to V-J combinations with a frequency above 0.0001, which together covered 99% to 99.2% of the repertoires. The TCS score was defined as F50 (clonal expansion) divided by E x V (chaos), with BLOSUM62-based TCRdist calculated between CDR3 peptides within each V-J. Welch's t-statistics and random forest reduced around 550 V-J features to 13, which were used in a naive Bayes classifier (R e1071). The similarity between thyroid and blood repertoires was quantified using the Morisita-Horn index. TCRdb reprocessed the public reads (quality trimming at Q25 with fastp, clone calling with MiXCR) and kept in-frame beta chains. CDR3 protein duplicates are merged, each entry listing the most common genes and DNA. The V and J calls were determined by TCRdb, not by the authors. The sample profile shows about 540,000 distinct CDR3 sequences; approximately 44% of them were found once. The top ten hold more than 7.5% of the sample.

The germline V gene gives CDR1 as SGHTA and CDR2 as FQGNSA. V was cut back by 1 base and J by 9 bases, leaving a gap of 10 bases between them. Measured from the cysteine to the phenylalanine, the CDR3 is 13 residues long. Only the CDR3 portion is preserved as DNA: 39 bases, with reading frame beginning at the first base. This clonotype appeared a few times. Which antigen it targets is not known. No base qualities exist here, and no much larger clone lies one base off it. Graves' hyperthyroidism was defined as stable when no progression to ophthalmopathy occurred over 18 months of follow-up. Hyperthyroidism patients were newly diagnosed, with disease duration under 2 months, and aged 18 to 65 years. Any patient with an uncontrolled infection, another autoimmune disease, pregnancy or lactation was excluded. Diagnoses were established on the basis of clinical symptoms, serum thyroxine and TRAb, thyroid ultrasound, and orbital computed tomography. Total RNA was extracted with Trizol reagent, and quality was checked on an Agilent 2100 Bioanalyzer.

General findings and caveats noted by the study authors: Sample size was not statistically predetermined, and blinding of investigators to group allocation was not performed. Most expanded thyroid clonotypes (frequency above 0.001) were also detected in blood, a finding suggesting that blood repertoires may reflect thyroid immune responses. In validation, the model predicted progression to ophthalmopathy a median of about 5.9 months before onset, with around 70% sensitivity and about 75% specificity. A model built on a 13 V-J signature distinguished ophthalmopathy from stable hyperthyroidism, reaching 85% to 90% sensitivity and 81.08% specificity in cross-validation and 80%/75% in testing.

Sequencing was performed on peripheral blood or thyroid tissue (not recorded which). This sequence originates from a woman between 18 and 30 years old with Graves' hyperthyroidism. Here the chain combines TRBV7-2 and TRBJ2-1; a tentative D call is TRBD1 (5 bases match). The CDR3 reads CASSLEQVGEQFF. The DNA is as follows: TGTGCCAGCAGCTTAGAACAGGTCGGTGAGCAGTTCTTC.